These 21 T cell receptor beta chains came from one sample sequenced in a study of shared clonotypes between healthy human individuals. Here immunoSEQ multiplex PCR was the method, and the copy in TCRdb shows in-frame clones only, minus some. The sample holds 2 million to 3 million clones; roughly 93% are singletons and the top ten take roughly 0.36%. The specimen sequenced was naive CD4+ T cells from PBMCs. The subset was: CD45RA+ positively selected. The receptors stem from a man aged 18-30 years in good health. Some clones in this sample may be carry-over from other donors' samples.

About this clone itself: Within the sample, other DNA sequences also encode this same CDR3. The V and J genes are TRBV20-1 and TRBJ2-3, with 7 bases identical to TRBD2. The length of the CDR3 is 11 residues. Looked up from germline, CDR1 is DFQATT and CDR2 is SNEGSKA (reference sequence). With V trimmed by 3 bases and J by 6 bases, 0 bases remained unmatched. CDR3 in DNA: TGCAGTGCTAGGGGAGGGGATACGCAGTATTTT. Translation: CSARGGDTQYF.

With regard to this clone: Additional DNA sequences in this sample encode the identical CDR3. The J gene is TRBJ2-5, the V gene TRBV30; D uncertain. V was trimmed by 0 bases and J by 5 bases, leaving 7 bases between them. This CDR3 is 12 amino acids long. The V gene's germline CDR1 is GTSNPN and CDR2 SVGIG (reference sequence). CDR3 coding DNA: TGTGCCTGGAGTGTAGGACGGGAGACCCAGTACTTC. Protein: CAWSVGRETQYF. The complete variable domain, with remaining parts taken from reference TRBV30 and TRBJ2-5, reads SQTIHQWPATLVQPVGSPLSLECTVEGTSNPNLYWYRQAAGRGLQLLFYSVGIGQISSEVPQNLSASRPQDRQFILSSKKLLLSDSGFYLCAWSVGRETQYFGPGTRLLVL.

The chain recombines TRBV29-1 with TRBJ2-2; TRBD2 matches at 8 bases. The length of the CDR3 is 14 residues. V was clipped by 6 bases and J by 0 bases; unmatched bases: 3. Germline V gene sequence: CDR1 SQVTM, CDR2 ANQGSEA. The CDR3: CSVQLAANTGELFF. CDR3 DNA sequence: TGCAGCGTCCAACTAGCGGCGAACACCGGGGAGCTGTTTTTT.

The rearrangement links TRBV19 to TRBJ1-4; D remains unclear. The V gene's germline CDR1 is LNHDA and CDR2 SQIVND (reference sequence). The ends were cut back, 1 base at V and 8 bases at J, with 17 bases in the middle. The CDR3 loop spans 16 amino acids. CDR3 nucleotides: TGTGCCAGTAGTATAGCCGTCGGGTGGGGAAAGGAAAAACTGTTTTTT. It yields the protein CASSIAVGWGKEKLFF.

The chain is built from TRBV28 and TRBJ2-7, with 11 bases lining up with TRBD2. CDR1 is MDHEN and CDR2 is SYDVKM in the germline V gene. CDR3 length equals 14 residues. V lost 5 bases to trimming and J lost 11 bases; unmatched junction nucleotides: 11. CDR3 DNA: TGTGCCAGCAGTGTCCAGCGACTAGCGGGGAGGGAGTACTTC. Protein: CASSVQRLAGREYF.

This clone was counted a single time. The gene calls are TRBV6-5 and TRBJ1-2; no clear D gene. Germline CDR1 is MNHEY and CDR2 is SVGAGI. CDR3 length: 14 amino acids. V dropped 0 bases and J dropped 3 bases, with 8 bases sitting between them. In nucleotides, the CDR3 is TGTGCCAGCAGTTACTCCGAGGCGGACTATGGCTACACCTTC. Translation: CASSYSEADYGYTF.

This clone came up a few times. This sample also contains other DNA sequences that code for the same CDR3. This sequence joins TRBV14 and TRBJ2-1; TRBD2 agrees at 11 bases. The germline CDR1 and CDR2 sequences are SGHDN and FVKESK. The junction had 0 bases not matched to a gene; V was cut back by 4 bases and J by 4 bases. The CDR3 covers 14 residues. This CDR3 reads CASSRTSGYNEQFF. CDR3 bases: TGTGCCAGCAGCCGGACTAGCGGGTACAATGAGCAGTTCTTC.

This clone was observed once. This CDR3 is CASSLDSGTATNYGYTF. DNA of the CDR3: TGTGCCAGCAGCTTAGACTCCGGGACAGCTACTAACTATGGCTACACCTTC. J is TRBJ1-2 and V is TRBV11-1, with TRBD1 identical over 7 bases. CDR3 length: 17 residues. Germline values: CDR1 SGHAT, CDR2 FQDESV (reference sequence). J lost 0 bases, V lost 1 base, and 8 bases had no gene match.

This sequence joins TRBV5-1 and TRBJ1-2, with 8 bases matching TRBD1. With V trimmed by 4 bases and J by 2 bases, 10 bases remained unmatched. Germline V gene data show CDR1 as SGHRS and CDR2 as YFSETQ. The CDR3 is made up of 16 amino acids. CDR3 sequence reads: CASSVRTGQENYGYTF. In DNA, the CDR3 is TGCGCCAGCAGCGTTCGGACGGGACAGGAAAACTATGGCTACACCTTC.

This chain joins TRBV11-2 and TRBJ2-6; no definite D call. Germline CDR1 SGHAT, CDR2 FQNNGV. V was pared by 5 bases and J by 1 base, with 3 bases between. This CDR3 region has 13 residues. CDR3 in amino acids: CASSLSGANVLTF. In DNA, the CDR3 is TGTGCCAGCAGCCTGTCTGGGGCCAACGTCCTGACTTTC.

The rearrangement joins TRBV5-1 to TRBJ2-6, with a tentative D call TRBD2 (5 bases). V shed 4 bases and J shed 0 bases, with 14 bases lying between them. CDR1 is SGHRS and CDR2 is YFSETQ in the germline V gene. This CDR3 is 17 amino acids long. The DNA for the CDR3 is TGCGCCAGCAGCCTCCGGGATACTGGCTCTGGGGCCAACGTCCTGACTTTC. This sequence encodes CASSLRDTGSGANVLTF.

The V call is TRBV7-3, the J call TRBJ2-1; D might be TRBD2 (5 bases). Germline lookup yields CDR1 SGHTA and CDR2 FQGTGA. Trimming removed 1 base at V and 2 bases at J, with 9 bases between. The CDR3 covers 15 residues. The CDR3 DNA reads TGTGCCAGCAGCTTAATGAGGGCAACCTACAATGAGCAGTTCTTC. Its translation: CASSLMRATYNEQFF.

This chain links TRBV29-1 with TRBJ1-1; D is perhaps TRBD1 (6 bases). The CDR3 is made up of 16 amino acids. V dropped 2 bases and J dropped 0 bases, with 16 bases sitting between them. CDR1 is SQVTM, CDR2 ANQGSEA, per germline. The CDR3 protein is CSVERENRVLNTEAFF. CDR3 coding DNA: TGCAGCGTTGAAAGAGAAAACAGGGTTTTGAACACTGAAGCTTTCTTT. The full variable domain, completed using reference TRBV29-1 and TRBJ1-1, is SAVISQKPSRDICQRGTSLTIQCQVDSQVTMMFWYRQQPGQSLTLIATANQGSEATYESGFVIDKFPISRPNLTFSTLTVSNMSPEDSSIYLCSVERENRVLNTEAFFGQGTRLTVV.

Here the CDR3 reads CASSQGGGAIAEAFF. CDR3 nucleotides: TGCGCCAGCAGCCAAGGCGGGGGGGCGATAGCTGAAGCTTTCTTT. The rearrangement uses TRBV4-3 and TRBJ1-1, with D perhaps matching TRBD1 (6 bases). This CDR3 is built from 15 residues. Germline assignment: CDR1 LGHNA and CDR2 YSLEER. V lost 1 base to trimming and J lost 6 bases, with 15 bases between them.

The chain couples TRBV6-5 to TRBJ2-1; 13 bases fit TRBD2. Germline lookup yields CDR1 MNHEY and CDR2 SVGAGI. The CDR3 has 14 residues. Trimming removed 6 bases from V and 12 bases from J; junction bases left unmatched: 8. This CDR3 is CASSLGLAGLGQFF. The DNA for the CDR3 is TGTGCCAGCAGCCTGGGACTAGCGGGACTCGGGCAGTTCTTC.

V is TRBV5-4 and J is TRBJ2-6; D not resolved. Looked up from germline, CDR1 is SGHNT and CDR2 is YYREEE (reference sequence). Between the trimmed V and J ends, which lost 0 bases and 0 bases, there was a span of 10 bases. The CDR3 consists of 17 residues. The CDR3 spells CASSLAVANSGANVLTF. The CDR3 DNA reads TGTGCCAGCAGCTTGGCCGTGGCGAACTCTGGGGCCAACGTCCTGACTTTC.

The chain combines TRBV29-1 with TRBJ1-4, with D perhaps matching TRBD1 (5 bases). Germline assignment: CDR1 SQVTM and CDR2 ANQGSEA. Trimming stripped 7 bases from V and 5 bases from J, with 11 bases between. CDR3 length equals 12 residues. The CDR3 DNA follows: TGCAGCGCGGGACTGATCAATGAAAAACTGTTTTTT. Residues: CSAGLINEKLFF.

The rearrangement joins TRBV2 to TRBJ2-7, with D perhaps TRBD1 (6 bases). Trimming left V 6 bases short and J 6 bases short, with 15 bases between. Germline V CDR1 and CDR2: SNHLY, FYNNEI. This CDR3 contains 13 residues. CDR3 amino acids: CASRNGQSGEQYF. CDR3 in DNA: TGTGCCAGCAGAAATGGACAGTCCGGCGAGCAGTACTTC.

The rearrangement joins TRBV25-1 to TRBJ2-3; 7 bases align to TRBD2. V shed 7 bases, J shed 3 bases, and the junction held 7 bases outside the gene matches. Per germline, CDR1 MGHDK and CDR2 SYGVNS. The CDR3 consists of 14 residues. In DNA form, the CDR3 reads TGTGCCAGCACCCCGGGGGGTGGTACAGATACGCAGTATTTT. It translates to CASTPGGGTDTQYF.

The chain carries TRBV7-5 and TRBJ1-4; TRBD1 is the table's D call, not checked against the DNA. TRBV7-5 is a pseudogene segment. The CDR3 has 19 amino acids. The DNA of the CDR3 is TGTGTCAGAAGCTGGCCGGGACAGGGGGTGGATACGACTAATGAAAAACTGTTTTTT. It specifies CVRSWPGQGVDTTNEKLFF.

About this clone: The identical CDR3 is also encoded by other nucleotide sequences in the sample. The chain joins TRBV20-1 to TRBJ2-3; D unresolved. V dropped 1 base and J dropped 3 bases, with 2 bases sitting between them. There are 11 residues in the CDR3. Germline CDR1 DFQATT, CDR2 SNEGSKA (reference sequence). The DNA for the CDR3 is TGCAGTGCTAGAGTAACAGATACGCAGTATTTT. The encoded protein is CSARVTDTQYF.